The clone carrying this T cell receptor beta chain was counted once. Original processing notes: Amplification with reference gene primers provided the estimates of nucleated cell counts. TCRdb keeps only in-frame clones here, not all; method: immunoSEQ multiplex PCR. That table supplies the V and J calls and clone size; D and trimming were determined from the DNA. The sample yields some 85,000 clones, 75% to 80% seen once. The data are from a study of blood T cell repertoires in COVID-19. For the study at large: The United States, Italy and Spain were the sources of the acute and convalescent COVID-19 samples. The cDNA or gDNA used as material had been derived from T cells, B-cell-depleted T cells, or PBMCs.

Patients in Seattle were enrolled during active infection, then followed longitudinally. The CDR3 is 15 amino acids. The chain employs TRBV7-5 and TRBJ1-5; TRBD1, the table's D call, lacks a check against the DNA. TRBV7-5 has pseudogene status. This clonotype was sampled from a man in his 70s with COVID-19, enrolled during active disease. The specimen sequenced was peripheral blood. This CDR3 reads CARSLGGGPGQPQHF. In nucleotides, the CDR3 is TGTGCCAGAAGCTTAGGAGGGGGACCGGGGCAGCCCCAGCATTTT.